Included here is one T cell receptor (beta chain) sequence, with context. This clonotype turned up a few times. Its antigen remains undetermined. Per-base quality was not reported, and no clone a single base away is much larger than it. The sample originates from a study of T-cell reconstitution after alpha-beta-depleted transplantation in children (dated by TCRdb to about 2016). Study-wide context: The study quantitatively tracked T-cell immune reconstitution after TCRalphabeta/CD19-depleted allogeneic hematopoietic cell transplantation in children using TCR repertoire profiling.

Study-level results and caveats: Over the following months the frequencies of hyperexpanded clones went down, and after one year T-cell counts and TCRbeta diversity were mostly credited to newly produced T cells. The apparently early alphabetaT-cell count recovery about two months after transplant was reportedly dependent on only several hundred rapidly expanded clones derived from non-depleted graft cells. In some patients, the high TCRbeta diversity seen at day 60 was put down to recipient T cells and intrathymic progenitors that had survived conditioning.

The CDR3 sequence holds 16 residues, the cysteine and phenylalanine included. Only the CDR3 DNA is retained, 48 bases long and in frame from the first base. V loses 1 base, J loses 1 base, and the germline ends lie 14 bases apart. Based on the germline V gene (reference sequence), the CDR1 and CDR2 sequences are SGHKS and YYEKEE. The treatment or condition label of this sample denotes: allogeneic hematopoietic cell transplantation with graft depleted of TCRalphabeta T cells and CD19 B cells. TCRalphabeta/CD19-depleted allogeneic hematopoietic cell grafts were given to the transplant recipients, all of whom were children. Libraries were built with PCR. The reads were generated on an Illumina HiSeq 2500. TCR libraries were prepared with molecular barcoding, using unique molecular identifiers to normalize TCRbeta repertoire quantification. The raw public data were reprocessed by TCRdb itself: fastp quality trimming at Q25, MiXCR clonotype calling, in-frame beta chains only. Each CDR3 protein gets just one entry, which takes the most common genes and DNA from the rows behind it. The sample contains 700,000 to 950,000 distinct CDR3 sequences, roughly 15% of them found a single time. The top ten clonotypes cover just under 5% of the sample.

The sequencing here drew on PBMCs, mostly from graft donor cells, taken 360 days after TCRalphabeta/CD19-depleted stem cell transplant. This clonotype was obtained from a male patient younger than 18 who had a stem cell transplant for acute lymphoblastic leukemia, so the T cells may come from the graft donor. The sequence is built from TRBV5-5 and TRBJ1-1; the D gene is perhaps TRBD1, from 6 matching bases. CDR3 region: CASSLYGGRGNTEAFF. The DNA sequence reads TGTGCCAGCAGCTTGTATGGGGGCCGAGGGAACACTGAAGCTTTCTTT.